The 18 T cell receptor beta chains listed next were all sequenced from one sample in a study of preoperative IRX-2 immunotherapy in early breast cancer. As to treatment: preoperative locoregional IRX-2 cytokine immunotherapy. Produced via immunoSEQ multiplex PCR; TCRdb's table is partial and in-frame only. The sample records roughly 99,000 clones, roughly 88% being singletons. The sequenced sample was tumor tissue, obtained after IRX-2 immunotherapy. Source of these receptors: a human donor with breast cancer.

The chain employs TRBV28 and TRBJ1-4, with 8 bases matching TRBD1. The CDR3 has 15 amino acids. The V segment lost 3 bases and the J segment 3 bases; nucleotides outside the gene matches: 3. Germline CDR1 and CDR2: MDHEN and SYDVKM. The CDR3 sequence is CASSFWTGSNEKLFF. The CDR3 region has the DNA TGTGCCAGCAGTTTCTGGACAGGGTCTAATGAAAAACTGTTTTTT.

The V and J genes are TRBV5-1 and TRBJ2-5; D might be TRBD1 or TRBD2, each matching 5 bases. The germline CDR1 and CDR2 sequences are SGHRS and YFSETQ. V lost 3 bases to trimming and J lost 3 bases, with 12 bases between them. This CDR3 region has 14 residues. This CDR3 is CASSSGTSKETQYF. The CDR3 nucleotides are TGCGCCAGCAGCTCCGGGACCAGTAAAGAGACCCAGTACTTC.

This clone was seen just once. The chain uses TRBV18 and TRBJ1-1; no clear D gene. CDR1 and CDR2 from the germline V gene are KGHSH and LQKENI. V shed 5 bases and J shed 1 base, with 8 bases lying between them. The CDR3 spans 13 residues. This CDR3 is CASSAGQNTEAFF. The CDR3, as DNA: TGTGCCAGCTCAGCAGGTCAGAACACTGAAGCTTTCTTT.

The count of this clone is one. The rearrangement joins TRBV6-8 to TRBJ2-7, with D possibly being TRBD2 (7 bases). V lost 0 bases and J 4 bases, leaving 10 bases between the germline ends. The CDR3 has 14 residues. The germline V gene has CDR1 MNHGY and CDR2 SAAAGT. The CDR3 is CASSYSRGGYEQYF. In nucleotides, the CDR3 is TGTGCCAGCAGTTACTCGAGGGGGGGATACGAGCAGTACTTC.

The chain is built from TRBV18 and TRBJ2-2; D possibly corresponds to TRBD2 (6 bases). Looked up from germline, CDR1 is KGHSH and CDR2 is LQKENI. CDR3 size: 14 residues. V was cut by 3 bases and J by 6 bases, with 11 bases left in between. CDR3 in DNA: TGTGCCAGCTCACCGCCGGGACTTTCCGGGGAGCTGTTTTTT. Residues: CASSPPGLSGELFF.

This clone was counted once. The J gene is TRBJ2-1, the V gene TRBV19; D ambiguous. Between the trimmed V and J ends, which lost 0 bases and 6 bases, there was a span of 15 bases. The V gene's germline CDR1 is LNHDA and CDR2 SQIVND (reference sequence). The CDR3 has 16 amino acids. The CDR3 loop reads CASSIESVKWGNEQFF. The DNA for the CDR3 is TGTGCCAGTAGTATAGAAAGCGTCAAATGGGGCAATGAGCAGTTCTTC.

V gene TRBV28 combines with J gene TRBJ1-2; 9 nucleotides align to TRBD1. CDR3 length: 17 amino acids. The trim removed 7 bases at V and 4 bases at J, leaving 16 bases unmatched. The germline V gene encodes CDR1 MDHEN and CDR2 SYDVKM. CDR3 in amino acids: CASILGGTGSGGYGYTF. The CDR3 coding sequence is TGTGCCAGCATCTTAGGAGGGACAGGGTCAGGGGGCTATGGCTACACCTTC.

The chain recombines TRBV30 with TRBJ1-5; 7 nucleotides line up with TRBD1. The germline CDR1 and CDR2 sequences are GTSNPN and SVGIG (reference sequence). This CDR3 has 15 residues. Trimming took 3 bases from V and 3 from J; bases not matched to a gene: 8. CDR3: CAWSRGQFFNQPQHF. In DNA, the CDR3 is TGTGCCTGGAGCCGGGGACAGTTCTTCAATCAGCCCCAGCATTTT. The whole variable domain, filled in from reference TRBV30 and TRBJ1-5, reads SQTIHQWPATLVQPVGSPLSLECTVEGTSNPNLYWYRQAAGRGLQLLFYSVGIGQISSEVPQNLSASRPQDRQFILSSKKLLLSDSGFYLCAWSRGQFFNQPQHFGDGTRLSIL.

V usage is TRBV18 and J usage is TRBJ1-1; D ambiguous. Germline V gives CDR1 KGHSH, CDR2 LQKENI. CDR3 size: 15 residues. V lost 1 base and J lost 5, with 14 bases in between. As DNA, the CDR3 is TGTGCCAGCTCACCACTTAAGTCCGGGGATACTGAAGCTTTCTTT. This gives the protein CASSPLKSGDTEAFF.

The J gene is TRBJ2-2, the V gene TRBV15, with TRBD2 matching over 7 bases. Trimming took 3 bases from V and 7 from J; bases not matched to a gene: 8. The CDR3 length is 15 residues. Germline lookup yields CDR1 LNHNV and CDR2 YYDKDF (reference sequence). In DNA, the CDR3 is TGTGCCACCAGCAGCCCCGTCGGGGGGTACGGGGAGCTGTTTTTT. Its protein is CATSSPVGGYGELFF.

The chain joins TRBV28 to TRBJ1-2; D remains ambiguous. Trimming shortened V by 1 base and J by 6 bases, and 6 bases separated the two germline ends. The CDR3 covers 12 residues. Germline V gene sequence: CDR1 MDHEN, CDR2 SYDVKM. CDR3 bases: TGTGCCAGCAGTTTATCGCTGCATGGCTACACCTTC. Translating gives CASSLSLHGYTF.

V and J are TRBV5-1 and TRBJ2-6; D may match TRBD1 or TRBD2 (6 bases each). Germline CDR1 and CDR2: SGHRS and YFSETQ. Deletions cut 5 bases from V and 4 bases from J, with 10 bases between. There are 14 residues in the CDR3. CDR3 sequence reads: CASRTGRGANVLTF. The CDR3 DNA follows: TGCGCCAGCAGAACAGGGAGGGGGGCCAACGTCCTGACTTTC.

The chain is built from TRBV19 and TRBJ2-7; 7 nucleotides match TRBD1. J gave up 1 base and V 4 bases, and 7 bases lay outside the gene matches. In germline, CDR1 is LNHDA, CDR2 SQIVND (reference sequence). This CDR3 is 15 amino acids long. The CDR3 coding sequence is TGTGCCAGTAGTAAGGGACAGTGGAAGTCCTACGAGCAGTACTTC. Protein product: CASSKGQWKSYEQYF.

The rearrangement uses TRBV18 and TRBJ2-7; the match to TRBD2 covers 12 bases. V lost 1 base and J lost 4; bases outside the gene matches: 8. Germline assignment: CDR1 KGHSH and CDR2 LQKENI. The CDR3 spans 17 residues. CDR3 nucleotide sequence: TGTGCCAGCTCACCACGATCCGGGACTAGCGGGCTTTACGAGCAGTACTTC. Its protein product is CASSPRSGTSGLYEQYF.

The chain has TRBV18 and TRBJ1-4, with TRBD1 matching 8 bases. The length of the CDR3 is 14 residues. CDR1 and CDR2 (germline): KGHSH, LQKENI. Germline trimming cut 6 bases from V and 13 bases from J; bases unmatched to any gene: 13. DNA for the CDR3: TGTGCCAGCTCTGAGAACAGGGGGGAGTATCGACTGTTTTTT. It yields the protein CASSENRGEYRLFF. The complete variable domain, with remaining parts taken from reference TRBV18 and TRBJ1-4, reads NAGVMQNPRHLVRRRGQEARLRCSPMKGHSHVYWYRQLPEEGLKFMVYLQKENIIDESGMPKERFSAEFPKEGPSILRIQQVVRGDSAAYFCASSENRGEYRLFFGSGTQLSVL.

The chain carries TRBV18 and TRBJ2-7; tentatively, D is TRBD1 or TRBD2 (5 bases each). CDR3 size: 16 residues. Trimming removed 5 bases at V and 2 bases at J, with 19 bases between. Germline CDR1 reads KGHSH; CDR2 reads LQKENI. The CDR3: CASSGSREGRTYEQYF. CDR3 in DNA: TGTGCCAGCTCAGGATCTCGCGAGGGGCGAACCTACGAGCAGTACTTC.

The J gene is TRBJ1-6, the V gene TRBV18; D gene unclear. CDR3 length: 13 residues. The V and J ends lost 3 bases and 4 bases respectively, with 4 bases between them. Germline-derived CDR1 and CDR2 are KGHSH and LQKENI. The CDR3 region is CASSPKYNSPLHF. CDR3 bases: TGTGCCAGCTCACCGAAATATAATTCACCCCTCCACTTT.

The chain has TRBV7-5 and TRBJ2-1; TRBD2, the table's D call, lacks a check against the DNA. TRBV7-5 is a known pseudogene. The CDR3 has 15 residues. The CDR3 is CASSRTGSSYNEQFF. Written as DNA, the CDR3 is TGTGCCAGCAGCCGAACTGGGAGCTCCTACAATGAGCAGTTCTTC.